This record concerns one T cell receptor (beta chain) sequence. Its cognate antigen is unknown. The time point is: blood at routine non-recurrence follow-up after resection. The study sequenced unsorted whole RNA from tumor, nontumor lung or frozen PBMC. TCR cDNA molecules were tagged individually, and each one carried a unique molecular identifier. MiXCR, applied by TCRdb to the 5' RACE reads, yields one record per CDR3 protein. This sample has about 110,000 distinct CDR3 sequences, with 10% to 11% found just once. The sample belongs to a study of spatial heterogeneity in lung cancer. Study-level background: The donors, roughly 70 patients with untreated early-stage non-small cell lung cancer, provided the samples.

General observations from the study: Whereas they appeared in blood less at follow-up, ubiquitous expanded tumor TCRs appeared there more at resection.

The V end was cut by 7 bases, the J end by 8 bases, with 17 bases between. CDR3 size: 13 residues. Germline CDR1 MNHEY, CDR2 SVGAGI. The source material was PBMCs, sampled at follow-up. The sequence came from a female donor with early-stage non-small cell lung cancer. V and J are TRBV6-5 and TRBJ1-2; possibly TRBD1 for D (5 bases). CDR3 protein: CASTPQGVGGYTF. The CDR3, as DNA: TGTGCCAGCACCCCCCAGGGCGTGGGAGGCTACACCTTC.